This is a list of T cell receptor beta chains from one sample in a study of cytomegalovirus exposure and HLA in healthy donors. Using immunoSEQ multiplex PCR, the repertoire was profiled, and TCRdb retains in-frame clones only, with some absent. The sample consists of some 170,000 clones, roughly 96% of them appearing once. Material: PBMCs. The receptors shown here come from a woman between 18 and 29 years old in good health and CMV-seronegative. The CDR3 runs from the conserved cysteine through the conserved F or W. A D gene is named only where the DNA matches it firmly. The listing skips clone size in some rows; elsewhere it reads once, few, many or a size class.

TRBJ2-7 | TRBD2 | TRBV7-9 | - | CASSLAGLAGGRTSEQYF | TGTGCCAGCAGCTTAGCGGGACTAGCGGGGGGGCGGACATCCGAGCAGTACTTC
TRBJ2-1 | - | TRBV30 | - | CAWSVLSGRNEQFF | TGTGCCTGGAGTGTACTATCAGGGAGGAATGAGCAGTTCTTC
TRBJ1-1 | TRBD1 | TRBV20-1 | few | CSRQGYSKAFF | TGCAGCCGACAGGGGTACTCCAAAGCTTTCTTT
TRBJ1-1 | - | TRBV9 | - | CASSVGRLNTEAFF | TGTGCCAGCAGCGTAGGGCGGCTGAACACTGAAGCTTTCTTT
TRBJ1-2 | TRBD1 | TRBV2 | - | CASRQGASRGYGYTF | TGTGCCAGCAGGCAGGGGGCCTCTCGGGGTTATGGCTACACCTTC
TRBJ1-1 | - | TRBV28 | - | CASSSQSWGGSETEAFF | TGTGCCAGCAGTTCCCAGTCCTGGGGAGGGTCAGAAACTGAAGCTTTCTTT
TRBJ1-2 | TRBD1 | TRBV27 | - | CASSLRGTGEYGYTF | TGTGCCAGCAGTTTGCGAGGGACAGGGGAGTATGGCTACACCTTC
TRBJ2-3 | TRBD1 | TRBV4-3 | - | CASSQAGQGATDTQYF | TGCGCCAGCAGCCAAGCGGGACAGGGCGCCACAGATACGCAGTATTTT
TRBJ2-2 | - | TRBV6-5 | - | CASSSAASGGGELFF | TGTGCCAGCAGTTCGGCAGCTTCAGGAGGCGGGGAGCTGTTTTTT
TRBJ2-1 | TRBD2 | TRBV9 | - | CASSASGGAVVSPYNEQFF | TGTGCCAGCAGCGCTTCCGGGGGGGCCGTTGTGTCTCCTTACAATGAGCAGTTCTTC
TRBJ2-1 | - | TRBV9 | - | CASSVGAGAGNEQFF | TGTGCCAGCAGCGTGGGCGCTGGGGCGGGGAATGAGCAGTTCTTC
TRBJ2-3 | - | TRBV11-3 | - | CASSLTGHRTDTQYF | TGTGCCAGCAGCTTGACTGGACACAGGACAGATACGCAGTATTTT
TRBJ1-2 | - | TRBV12-2 | once | CASRSQGNGNYGYTF | TGTGCAAGTCGCTCCCAGGGTAACGGAAACTATGGCTACACCTTC
TRBJ1-2 | - | TRBV6-5 | - | CASSSARGFQNYGYTF | TGTGCCAGCAGTTCCGCAAGGGGGTTCCAAAACTATGGCTACACCTTC
TRBJ2-7 | TRBD1 | TRBV6-1 | - | CASSEWGQGSFYEQYF | TGTGCCAGCAGTGAATGGGGACAGGGGTCCTTCTACGAGCAGTACTTC
TRBJ1-1 | - | TRBV30 | - | CAWSDIGEAFF | TGTGCCTGGAGTGACATCGGGGAAGCTTTCTTT
TRBJ2-2 | TRBD2 | TRBV7-2 | - | CASSSGGATGELFF | TGTGCCAGCAGCAGCGGGGGGGCGACCGGGGAGCTGTTTTTT
TRBJ2-6 | - | TRBV29-1 | - | CSVVEGGANVLTF | TGCAGCGTTGTGGAGGGTGGGGCCAACGTCCTGACTTTC
TRBJ2-5 | TRBD1 | TRBV4-1 | - | CASSQGTGWKETQYF | TGCGCCAGCAGCCAAGGGACAGGGTGGAAAGAGACCCAGTACTTC
TRBJ2-1 | TRBD2 | TRBV18 | - | CASSPPGTSGGNEQFF | TGTGCCAGCTCACCACCCGGGACTAGCGGGGGTAATGAGCAGTTCTTC
TRBJ2-1 | - | TRBV18 | - | CASSPTVSYNEQFF | TGTGCCAGCTCACCAACTGTCTCCTACAATGAGCAGTTCTTC
TRBJ2-3 | TRBD2 | TRBV7-9 | - | CASSPGLAGELGSQYF | TGTGCCAGCAGCCCGGGACTAGCGGGGGAGTTGGGTTCGCAGTATTTT